The 3 T cell receptor beta chains below were found in one sample sequenced in a study of blood T cell repertoires in COVID-19. Profiled with immunoSEQ multiplex PCR; TCRdb holds only in-frame clones, not every one. The table shows fewer than 250,000 clones, with around 84% occurring only once. Sequencing was done on a sample of peripheral blood. These TCRs come from a man aged 45-65 years with COVID-19, enrolled during active disease.

The chain combines TRBV5-1 with TRBJ2-7, with 11 nucleotides matching TRBD1. Germline trimming cut 5 bases from V and 3 bases from J; bases unmatched to any gene: 7. The CDR3 contains 15 residues. Germline values: CDR1 SGHRS, CDR2 YFSETQ. For the CDR3, the DNA is TGCGCCAGCAGGGTCCTGGGACAGGGGGGCTACGAGCAGTACTTC. Translation: CASRVLGQGGYEQYF. Based on the CDR3 plus reference TRBV5-1 and TRBJ2-7, the full variable domain is KAGVTQTPRYLIKTRGQQVTLSCSPISGHRSVSWYQQTPGQGLQFLFEYFSETQRNKGNFPGRFSGRQFSNSRSEMNVSTLELGDSALYLCASRVLGQGGYEQYFGPGTRLTVT.

The chain uses TRBV30 and TRBJ2-2; 8 bases map to TRBD2. The CDR3 covers 15 residues. V shed 4 bases, J shed 1 base, and the junction held 5 bases outside the gene matches. Germline CDR1 reads GTSNPN; CDR2 reads SVGIG (reference sequence). The CDR3 DNA sequence: TGTGCCTGGATAAAAGCGGGGGTGAACACCGGGGAGCTGTTTTTT. It yields the protein CAWIKAGVNTGELFF.

The J gene is TRBJ1-1, the V gene TRBV7-8; no clear D gene. Germline V gene data show CDR1 as SGHVS and CDR2 as FQNEAQ. CDR3 length: 14 amino acids. The V gene lost 2 bases and the J gene lost 0 bases, with 7 bases spanning the gap. CDR3 sequence reads: CASSLSGLNTEAFF. CDR3 nucleotide sequence: TGTGCCAGCAGCTTATCAGGCCTGAACACTGAAGCTTTCTTT.